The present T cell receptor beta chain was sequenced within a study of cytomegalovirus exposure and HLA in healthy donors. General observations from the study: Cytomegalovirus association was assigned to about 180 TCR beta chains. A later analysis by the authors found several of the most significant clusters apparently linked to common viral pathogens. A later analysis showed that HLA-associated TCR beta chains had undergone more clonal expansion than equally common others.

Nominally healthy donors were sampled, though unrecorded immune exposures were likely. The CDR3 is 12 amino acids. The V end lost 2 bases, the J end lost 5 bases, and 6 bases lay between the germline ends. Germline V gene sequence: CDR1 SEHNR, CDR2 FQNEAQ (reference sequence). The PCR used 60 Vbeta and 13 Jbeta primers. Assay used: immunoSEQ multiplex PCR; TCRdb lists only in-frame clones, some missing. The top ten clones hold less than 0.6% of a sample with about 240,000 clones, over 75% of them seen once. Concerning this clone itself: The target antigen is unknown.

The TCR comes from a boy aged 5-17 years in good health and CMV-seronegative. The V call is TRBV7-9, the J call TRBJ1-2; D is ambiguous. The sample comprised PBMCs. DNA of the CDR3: TGTGCCAGCAGCTTACACTGGTATGGCTACACCTTC. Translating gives CASSLHWYGYTF.